Below, 25 T cell receptor beta chains from the same sample are listed, as sequenced in a study of cytomegalovirus exposure and HLA in healthy donors. In the PCR, 60 Vbeta and 13 Jbeta primers were used. Data came from immunoSEQ multiplex PCR; TCRdb stores just in-frame clones and leaves some out. Altogether 95,000 to 100,000 clones are present, 65% to 80% being singletons, with the ten largest covering roughly a tenth. The sequencing sample was made of PBMCs. The origin of the receptors is a man aged 50 or older in good health and CMV-seronegative.

This sequence joins TRBV28 and TRBJ2-5, with D perhaps matching TRBD1 (5 bases). The ends were cut back, 3 bases at V and 7 bases at J, with 21 bases in the middle. Germline CDR1 reads MDHEN; CDR2 reads SYDVKM. This CDR3 contains 16 residues. CDR3 region: CASSFGGGSLRGTQYF. The CDR3 DNA reads as TGTGCCAGCAGTTTTGGCGGTGGCAGCCTAAGGGGGACCCAGTACTTC.

J is TRBJ1-2 and V is TRBV11-1; 7 nucleotides line up with TRBD1. CDR3 size: 15 residues. CDR1 and CDR2 (germline): SGHAT, FQDESV (reference sequence). The V gene end was trimmed by 5 bases and the J gene end by 4 bases; junction bases not matched to a gene: 10. CDR3 bases: TGTGCCAGCAGCCCGTGGACAGGCGATGGCTATGGCTACACCTTC. Its translation is CASSPWTGDGYGYTF.

The rearrangement joins TRBV6-5 to TRBJ2-7; 9 bases map to TRBD1. The CDR3 loop spans 14 amino acids. CDR1 MNHEY and CDR2 SVGAGI come from the germline V gene. Trimming removed 2 bases from V and 2 bases from J; junction bases left unmatched: 1. CDR3 DNA sequence: TGTGCCAGCAGTTACGACAGGGGGACCTACGAGCAGTACTTC. This sequence encodes CASSYDRGTYEQYF.

The chain couples TRBV30 to TRBJ2-7; a weak D match, TRBD2 (5 bases). Per germline, CDR1 GTSNPN and CDR2 SVGIG (reference sequence). The V end lost 3 bases, the J end lost 0 bases, and 24 bases lay between the germline ends. The CDR3 has 18 amino acids. The CDR3 loop reads CAWRPNSMQDYYSYEQYF. DNA for the CDR3: TGTGCCTGGAGGCCCAACTCCATGCAAGACTATTACTCCTACGAGCAGTACTTC.

The V and J genes are TRBV19 and TRBJ2-1; 8 bases are shared with TRBD1. This CDR3 comprises 17 residues. J gave up 3 bases and V 3 bases, and 10 bases lay outside the gene matches. The germline V gene has CDR1 LNHDA and CDR2 SQIVND (reference sequence). The CDR3 DNA is TGTGCCAGTAGTATCAGGGGGCCCACCGACGTCTACAATGAGCAGTTCTTC. Its protein is CASSIRGPTDVYNEQFF.

The rearrangement uses TRBV6-5 and TRBJ2-5; D unresolved. Trimming took 0 bases from V and 5 from J, leaving 10 bases between them. Looked up from germline, CDR1 is MNHEY and CDR2 is SVGAGI. This CDR3 has 14 residues. The CDR3, as DNA: TGTGCCAGCAGTTACTCGAGGAACGGGGAGACCCAGTACTTC. Its protein is CASSYSRNGETQYF.

J is TRBJ2-7 and V is TRBV29-1; 11 nucleotides match TRBD1. V shed 6 bases and J 7 bases; nucleotides not matched to a gene: 8. The germline gives CDR1 SQVTM, CDR2 ANQGSEA. The CDR3 has 13 residues. CDR3: CSVRTGGQGEQYF. The DNA of the CDR3 is TGCAGCGTCCGGACAGGGGGCCAGGGGGAGCAGTACTTC.

This clone has more than one count but fewer than ten. J is TRBJ1-3 and V is TRBV6-1; D possibly corresponds to TRBD1 (6 bases). CDR3 length equals 15 residues. V gave up 6 bases and J gave up 2 bases, with 14 bases separating them. The germline V gene encodes CDR1 MNHNS and CDR2 SASEGT. The CDR3 reads CASRFLRGPGNTIYF. CDR3 DNA sequence: TGTGCCAGCAGATTCCTCAGGGGACCTGGAAACACCATATATTTT.

Only one count was recorded for this clone. The V and J genes are TRBV7-2 and TRBJ2-3, with 15 bases aligning to TRBD2. Trimming took 4 bases from V and 5 from J; bases not matched to a gene: 4. Germline CDR1 is SGHTA and CDR2 is FQGNSA. The CDR3 totals 16 residues. This CDR3 reads CASSSGGLAGGDTQYF. In DNA form, the CDR3 reads TGTGCCAGCAGCTCTGGGGGACTAGCGGGAGGAGATACGCAGTATTTT.

J is TRBJ1-5 and V is TRBV19, with a tentative D call TRBD1 (6 bases). Germline CDR1 is LNHDA and CDR2 is SQIVND (reference sequence). This CDR3 comprises 15 residues. V lost 7 bases and J lost 0, with 13 bases in between. CDR3 loop: CASTTEGDSNQPQHF. CDR3 bases: TGTGCCAGTACCACTGAGGGGGATAGCAATCAGCCCCAGCATTTT.

The chain carries TRBV4-2 and TRBJ2-1; 8 nucleotides align to TRBD1. The CDR3 extends over 13 amino acids. Trimming at V came to 4 bases and at J to 7 bases, leaving 3 bases not matched to a gene. CDR1 is LGHNA, CDR2 YNFKEQ, per germline. CDR3 sequence (DNA): TGTGCCAGCAGCCGACAGGGGAGGAATGAGCAGTTCTTC. Its protein product is CASSRQGRNEQFF.

The chain couples TRBV5-1 to TRBJ2-5, with D perhaps matching TRBD2 (5 bases). CDR3 length: 13 amino acids. Per the germline V gene, CDR1 is SGHRS and CDR2 is YFSETQ. Trimming removed 5 bases from V and 2 bases from J, with 10 bases in between. The CDR3 DNA sequence: TGCGCCAGCAGTGCCGGGGTACAAGAGACCCAGTACTTC. This gives the protein CASSAGVQETQYF.

CDR3 nucleotide sequence: TGTGCCAGCAGCTTAGGGGGACAGACCGAGCAGTACTTC. It translates to CASSLGGQTEQYF. The chain couples TRBV7-3 to TRBJ2-7; 7 bases fit TRBD1. Per the germline V gene, CDR1 is SGHTA and CDR2 is FQGTGA. The CDR3 contains 13 residues. The junction had 4 bases not matched to a gene; V was cut back by 2 bases and J by 6 bases.

The chain carries TRBV4-1 and TRBJ2-1; 8 bases are shared with TRBD2. Trimming at V came to 0 bases and at J to 8 bases, leaving 6 bases not matched to a gene. The CDR3 has 15 residues. Germline assignment: CDR1 MGHRA and CDR2 YSYEKL. The CDR3 DNA reads as TGCGCCAGCAGCCAAGAAACTAGCGGAGCCCATGAGCAGTTCTTC. It specifies CASSQETSGAHEQFF.

This clone was observed a single time. V and J are TRBV28 and TRBJ1-5, with TRBD1 as a possible D gene (6 bases). Looked up from germline, CDR1 is MDHEN and CDR2 is SYDVKM. V gave up 3 bases and J gave up 2 bases, with 14 bases separating them. This CDR3 contains 16 residues. Here the CDR3 DNA reads TGTGCCAGCAGTTTTATAGTGGGGGCCGGCAATCAGCCCCAGCATTTT. Translated, it gives CASSFIVGAGNQPQHF.

This sequence joins TRBV6-1 and TRBJ2-7; weak D call: TRBD2 (6 bases). Germline values: CDR1 MNHNS, CDR2 SASEGT. This CDR3 spans 14 amino acids. V was trimmed by 10 bases and J by 2 bases, leaving 18 bases between them. The CDR3 nucleotides read TGTGCCACCTTGGGGTGGAGGGTAACCTACGAGCAGTACTTC. This codes for CATLGWRVTYEQYF.

The chain has TRBV6-4 and TRBJ2-2; D might be TRBD1 (7 bases). Germline-derived CDR1 and CDR2 are MRHNA and SNTAGT. The CDR3 loop spans 14 amino acids. Trimming left V 5 bases short and J 6 bases short, with 13 bases between. Here the CDR3 DNA reads TGTGCCAGCAGTTCCCAGGGGGGATCCGGGGAGCTGTTTTTT. Translating gives CASSSQGGSGELFF.

J is TRBJ2-6 and V is TRBV28; tentative D call: TRBD2 (6 bases). The CDR3 spans 18 residues. Looked up from germline, CDR1 is MDHEN and CDR2 is SYDVKM. Trimming shortened V by 4 bases and J by 0 bases, and 16 bases separated the two germline ends. The CDR3 coding sequence is TGTGCCAGCAGTTCTGGGAGGTTGGGTGACTCTGGGGCCAACGTCCTGACTTTC. Translated: CASSSGRLGDSGANVLTF.

This clone showed up just once. The rearrangement joins TRBV19 to TRBJ2-7; the D gene is possibly TRBD2 (5 bases). Trimming took off 8 bases at V and 0 bases at J, with 11 bases between the two ends. There are 13 residues in the CDR3. Germline CDR1 is LNHDA and CDR2 is SQIVND (reference sequence). As DNA, the CDR3 is TGTGCCAGTGCCCGAGGGATCTCCTACGAGCAGTACTTC. Its translation is CASARGISYEQYF.

This clone was recorded once. The rearrangement uses TRBV4-1 and TRBJ2-1; 11 positions agree with TRBD2. The CDR3 spans 17 residues. Germline values: CDR1 MGHRA, CDR2 YSYEKL. V dropped 1 base and J dropped 4; count of bases not matched to a gene: 6. CDR3 sequence reads: CASSQGPGLAVYNEQFF. CDR3 sequence (DNA): TGCGCCAGCAGCCAAGGCCCGGGACTAGCGGTATACAATGAGCAGTTCTTC.

Only a few counts were recorded for this clone. The rearrangement joins TRBV2 to TRBJ1-1; D perhaps matches TRBD1 (5 bases). Germline-derived CDR1 and CDR2 are SNHLY and FYNNEI. The CDR3 is 15 residues long. Trimming left V 10 bases short and J 4 bases short, with 22 bases between. CDR3 sequence: CAMPRKGGGSTEAFF. The CDR3 DNA is TGTGCCATGCCACGGAAGGGTGGGGGGAGCACTGAAGCTTTCTTT.

The V call is TRBV15, the J call TRBJ1-5; D unclear. Between the trimmed V and J ends, which lost 4 bases and 11 bases, there was a span of 12 bases. Germline V CDR1 and CDR2: LNHNV, YYDKDF (reference sequence). This CDR3 spans 12 amino acids. For the CDR3, the DNA is TGTGCCACCAGCACCCTTGACGGGACCCAGCATTTT. Protein sequence: CATSTLDGTQHF.

The chain has TRBV27 and TRBJ2-5; tentatively, D is TRBD2 (6 bases). The CDR3 is 15 residues long. Per germline, CDR1 MNHEY and CDR2 SMNVEV (reference sequence). V was shortened by 5 bases and J by 1 base, with 14 bases between the two germline ends. CDR3 sequence reads: CASSTGVNPQETQYF. Here the CDR3 DNA reads TGTGCCAGCAGTACGGGGGTTAACCCCCAAGAGACCCAGTACTTC.

The rearrangement uses TRBV28 and TRBJ1-1, with D possibly being TRBD1 (5 bases). Germline V CDR1 and CDR2: MDHEN, SYDVKM. The CDR3 is 13 residues long. Deletions cut 2 bases from V and 10 bases from J, with 14 bases between. CDR3 nucleotide sequence: TGTGCCAGCAGTTTACGTCAGGGCCTGGGAGCTTTCTTT. It specifies CASSLRQGLGAFF.

The sample holds one count of this clone. This chain joins TRBV18 and TRBJ1-6; 8 nucleotides align to TRBD1. The length of the CDR3 is 14 residues. The V gene's germline CDR1 is KGHSH and CDR2 LQKENI. The junction had 5 bases not matched to a gene; V was cut back by 5 bases and J by 8 bases. The CDR3 region has the DNA TGTGCCAGCTCATCTGGGACAGGAGATTCACCCCTCCACTTT. This encodes CASSSGTGDSPLHF.